This T cell receptor beta chain was recovered during a study of read filtering for tumor transcriptome and immune sequencing (dated by TCRdb to about 2020). Broadly, across the study: Of the patients in the cohort, approximately 17 were male and around 14 were female, and their mean age was about 72 years, with a range of roughly 45 to 90. TCR-region mapped reads per sample ranged from about 4.05 to 11 million with IR-seq versus only roughly 75 to 1273 with RNA-seq. The study compared TCR repertoires from targeted immune repertoire sequencing and bulk whole-transcriptome sequencing run on the same bone marrow samples. Under revised international staging, about eight patients fell into R-ISS I, some 15 into R-ISS II and more than five into R-ISS III. As a main aim, a read-filtering strategy for immune repertoire data was addressed, with the specific question being whether clonotypes supported by a single read should be removed. Whole-transcriptome libraries were prepared with the TruSeq RNA Access Library Prep Kit after DNase treatment. Study-wide findings and limitations: IR-seq captured clonotypes at much higher depth and more reliably than RNA-seq, and smaller IR-seq throughput sufficed to identify most shared clonotypes. The correlation between IR-seq and RNA-seq shared clonotype proportions rose when single-read clonotypes were removed. The sorted CD138-negative fraction was a mixed bone marrow immune population, not purified T cells. Single-read clonotypes made up 80% to 85% of clonotypes but only 3.5% to 4% of total reads in IR-seq, compared with roughly 70% of clonotypes and roughly 45% of reads in RNA-seq.

Starting from approximately 400 ng RNA, TCR libraries were constructed with the Immunoverse kit using molecular barcoded adaptors that cover the alpha/delta and beta/gamma chains. TCR library preparation was performed with the same RNA that was used for transcriptome sequencing. Sequencing of TCR libraries was carried out on an Illumina HiSeq 4000 with 2 x 150 cycles. Concerning the study's data processing: MiXCR aligned TCR reads to human V, D, J and C references and assembled the aligned reads into CDR3 clonotypes, with quality filtering and error correction included. The tcR package in R was used for analysis of clonotype counts and gene usage diversity. Raw mapping reads were checked after the RNA-seq reads had been mapped by STAR aligner version 2.5.3a onto the human GRCh37 genome. To test how sequencing depth affects detected clonotypes, IR-seq fastq files were randomly downsampled with Seqtk 1.3. TCRdb took the public reads, trimmed them with fastp at Q25, ran MiXCR for clone calling and kept in-frame beta chains. Here each entry gathers all rows of one CDR3 protein and keeps the most common genes and DNA. These V and J calls originate from TCRdb's pipeline instead of the authors' own analysis. Within this sample are 48,000 or so distinct CDR3 sequences, with around a fifth of them counted one time only. The ten largest clones take up approximately 15% of the sample.

Including the terminal cysteine and phenylalanine, the CDR3 comprises 11 residues. Only the CDR3 DNA stays, 33 bases, in frame from base 1. Looking up the germline V gene yields CDR1 KGHDR and CDR2 SFDVKD. A distance of 14 bases separates the germline ends of V and J, which lose 5 bases and 16 bases respectively. In the case of this clonotype: It lacks a known antigen. There are no base qualities to consult, and no much larger clone falls within one base.

Each patient had bone marrow sampled at the time of active disease. Ficoll-Hypaque density gradient centrifugation was used to isolate bone marrow mononuclear cells. Myeloma plasma cells were removed and CD138-negative cells were obtained by negative selection following labeling with CD138 magnetic microbeads on a MACS separator. Purity of the isolated cells was checked by flow cytometry on an Attune NxT using CD138 antibodies. Total RNA was extracted using TRIzol reagent and was quantified on a NanoDrop spectrophotometer. For each patient, paired RNA-seq and IR-seq were run on the CD138-negative bone marrow sample from that patient.

Sequenced material: a population of CD138-negative cells sorted from bone marrow. In the paper's terms, the cell subset or site label means: bone marrow mononuclear cells depleted of CD138+ plasma/myeloma cells by negative magnetic selection. The chain joins TRBV24-1 to TRBJ2-1; no D gene call is confident. The TCR sequence derives from a donor older than 35 with multiple myeloma. Read as DNA, the sequence is TGTGCCACCAGTGGTCCTCACAAAATTTTCTTC. Its protein product is CATSGPHKIFF.